These 26 T cell receptor beta chains were all obtained from the same sample, sequenced in a study of T cells in Graves' hyperthyroidism and ophthalmopathy. From RNA transcripts, TCR beta CDR3 regions were amplified. The study used the HTBI primer set for a first-round RT-PCR of the TCR CDR3. One entry per CDR3 protein results from TCRdb running MiXCR on the multiplex PCR reads. This table holds roughly 580,000 distinct CDR3 sequences, about 45% found once. The sample comprised peripheral blood or thyroid tissue (not recorded which). These receptors all stem from a woman aged 18-29 years with Graves' hyperthyroidism.

This clonotype appeared many times. V is TRBV12-3 or TRBV12-4 and J is TRBJ2-5; no clear D. V was shortened by 8 bases and J by 6 bases, with 10 bases between the two germline ends. The CDR3 runs to 11 residues. This CDR3 reads CASGIAQTQYF. The CDR3 DNA follows: TGTGCCAGCGGGATCGCGCAGACCCAGTACTTC.

The rearrangement links TRBV19 to TRBJ1-1; no clear D gene. The CDR3 runs 13 residues. Per germline, CDR1 LNHDA and CDR2 SQIVND (reference sequence). With 2 bases removed from V and 0 bases from J, the gap between germline ends came to 4 bases. The CDR3 DNA follows: TGTGCCAGTAGTATAACTATGAACACTGAAGCTTTCTTT. As protein: CASSITMNTEAFF.

This clonotype was seen at least ten times. This chain uses TRBV15 with TRBJ1-2; D is undetermined. The CDR3 spans 14 residues. V was pared by 4 bases and J by 7 bases, with 16 bases between. Germline CDR1 and CDR2: LNHNV and YYDKDF (reference sequence). CDR3 loop: CATSKGRSLGGYTF. DNA for the CDR3: TGTGCCACCAGCAAAGGGAGGTCGCTTGGTGGCTACACCTTC.

This clonotype was seen ten or more times. CDR3 loop: CASSGTGVSPLHF. The CDR3, as DNA: TGTGCCAGTAGTGGGACAGGGGTTTCACCCCTCCACTTT. J is TRBJ1-6 and V is TRBV19, with 10 bases that match TRBD1. Germline trimming cut 5 bases from V and 9 bases from J; bases unmatched to any gene: 1. CDR1 and CDR2 from the germline V gene are LNHDA and SQIVND (reference sequence). This CDR3 spans 13 amino acids.

V gene TRBV6-6 combines with J gene TRBJ1-2, with D uncertain. CDR3 length: 15 amino acids. The germline gives CDR1 MNHNY, CDR2 SVGAGI (reference sequence). V lost 6 bases, J lost 4 bases, and 18 bases lay in between. The CDR3: CASSSLQPSSYGYTF. The CDR3 DNA reads as TGTGCCAGCAGCTCCCTCCAGCCATCGTCCTATGGCTACACCTTC.

This clonotype appeared many times. V usage is TRBV15 and J usage is TRBJ1-2, with a weak D call TRBD1 (6 bases). V was pared by 0 bases and J by 7 bases, with 9 bases between. Germline V gene lookup returns CDR1 LNHNV and CDR2 YYDKDF (reference sequence). This CDR3 has 13 amino acids. The CDR3 DNA follows: TGTGCCACCAGCAGAGATACAGGGAGTGGCTACACCTTC. Its translation is CATSRDTGSGYTF.

This clonotype was seen many times. V is TRBV24-1 and J is TRBJ2-5; weak D call: TRBD2 (6 bases). V lost 0 bases and J lost 5, with 9 bases in between. CDR1 is KGHDR and CDR2 is SFDVKD in the germline V gene. This CDR3 comprises 14 residues. This CDR3 reads CATSDLRGSETQYF. DNA for the CDR3: TGTGCCACCAGTGATTTGCGGGGGAGCGAGACCCAGTACTTC.

Note on this clonotype: One end of the junction is discordant with germline, which a read error may explain. This chain uses TRBV12-3 or TRBV12-4 with TRBJ2-5; no definite D call. The CDR3 runs 13 residues. The CDR3 region has the DNA TGTGCCAGCAGCCAAGTAGACCAAGGGACCCAGTACTTC. Translation: CASSQVDQGTQYF.

The sample holds one count of this clonotype. At one of its ends the junction is not consistent with the germline gene, which may arise from a read error. The rearrangement links TRBV7-2 to TRBJ2-7; 8 positions match TRBD2. The CDR3 loop spans 17 amino acids. The V gene's germline CDR1 is SGHTA and CDR2 FQGNSA. The CDR3 here is CASSHSYPSGRPYEQYF. The CDR3 nucleotides read TGCGCCAGCAGCCATTCATACCCCAGCGGGAGACCATACGAGCAGTACTTC.

The chain couples TRBV7-9 to TRBJ2-7; 9 bases are shared with TRBD1. Trimming took 5 bases from V and 2 from J; bases not matched to a gene: 10. The CDR3 covers 16 residues. Germline-derived CDR1 and CDR2 are SEHNR and FQNEAQ (reference sequence). The CDR3 DNA reads as TGTGCCAGCAGCGACGAGCCGGGACAGGGCCCCTACGAGCAGTACTTC. Amino acid sequence: CASSDEPGQGPYEQYF.

This clonotype came up many times. The chain is built from TRBV2 and TRBJ2-7; D is undetermined. Trimming stripped 6 bases from V and 2 bases from J, with 5 bases between. The CDR3 extends over 11 amino acids. Germline V gene lookup returns CDR1 SNHLY and CDR2 FYNNEI. CDR3 sequence reads: CASRVTYEQYF. CDR3 nucleotides: TGTGCCAGCAGGGTGACCTACGAGCAGTACTTC.

The chain carries TRBV19 and TRBJ2-5; 8 positions agree with TRBD1. Germline CDR1 reads LNHDA; CDR2 reads SQIVND (reference sequence). Unmatched junction bases numbered 8, after V lost 9 bases and J lost 5 bases. This CDR3 region has 13 residues. The CDR3 here is CARSGQGRETQYF. The CDR3 bases are TGTGCCAGAAGTGGACAGGGACGGGAGACCCAGTACTTC.

The chain is built from TRBV14 and TRBJ1-6; tentative D call: TRBD1 (6 bases). Trimming took off 4 bases at V and 10 bases at J, with 20 bases between the two ends. The germline gives CDR1 SGHDN, CDR2 FVKESK. The length of the CDR3 is 16 residues. For the CDR3, the DNA is TGTGCCAGCAGCCCTCTAGGCAGGGGATCTCGATCACCCCTCCACTTT. The encoded protein is CASSPLGRGSRSPLHF.

This clonotype was detected only a few times. The V call is TRBV19, the J call TRBJ2-7, with D hard to call. Germline CDR1 and CDR2: LNHDA and SQIVND (reference sequence). The ends were cut back, 3 bases at V and 6 bases at J, with 12 bases in the middle. The CDR3 loop spans 13 amino acids. CDR3 DNA: TGTGCCAGTAGTATCGGCACCCCATCCGAGCAGTACTTC. Amino acid sequence: CASSIGTPSEQYF.

This chain joins TRBV10-3 and TRBJ1-1; D is possibly TRBD1 (6 bases). The V gene's germline CDR1 is ENHRY and CDR2 SYGVKD. V dropped 7 bases and J dropped 8 bases, with 20 bases sitting between them. The length of the CDR3 is 14 residues. The CDR3 loop reads CAIMSRSAGVEAFF. The CDR3 coding sequence is TGTGCCATCATGAGTAGGAGCGCAGGGGTAGAAGCTTTCTTT.

The V and J genes are TRBV15 and TRBJ2-6, with TRBD1 matching over 10 bases. Germline-derived CDR1 and CDR2 are LNHNV and YYDKDF (reference sequence). This CDR3 contains 16 residues. Trimming at V came to 1 base and at J to 10 bases, leaving 7 bases not matched to a gene. CDR3 sequence (DNA): TGTGCCACCAGCAGAGGGACAGGGGGTAAAGCTAACGTCCTGACTTTC. This encodes CATSRGTGGKANVLTF.

This clonotype was picked up one time. This rearrangement joins TRBV2 to TRBJ1-2; 7 bases line up with TRBD1. The CDR3 totals 11 residues. With 9 bases clipped from V and 8 bases from J, the junction kept 6 bases outside the gene matches. Germline V lookup: CDR1 SNHLY, CDR2 FYNNEI. CDR3 residues: CASKGARGYTF. CDR3 DNA sequence: TGTGCCAGTAAGGGGGCGCGAGGCTACACCTTC. The whole variable domain, filled in from reference TRBV2 and TRBJ1-2, reads EPEVTQTPSHQVTQMGQEVILRCVPISNHLYFYWYRQILGQKVEFLVSFYNNEISEKSEIFDDQFSVERPDGSNFTLKIRSTKLEDSAMYFCASKGARGYTFGSGTRLTVV.

The sample holds a few counts of this clonotype. This may stem from a read error, because a much larger clone lies one nucleotide away. This sequence joins TRBV25-1 and TRBJ1-2; 8 positions agree with TRBD1. Per germline, CDR1 MGHDK and CDR2 SYGVNS. The CDR3 has 12 residues. V lost 10 bases to trimming and J lost 4 bases; unmatched junction nucleotides: 5. The CDR3 coding sequence is TGTGCCATCAGGGGACAGGTCTATGGCTACACCTTC. Protein: CAIRGQVYGYTF.

This clonotype was seen more than once but under ten times. The gene calls are TRBV24-1 and TRBJ1-2; a possible D gene is TRBD1 (5 bases). This CDR3 is 13 amino acids long. V lost 2 bases to trimming and J lost 8 bases, with 11 bases between them. Germline CDR1 KGHDR, CDR2 SFDVKD. The CDR3: CATSDSTGLGYTF. CDR3 nucleotide sequence: TGTGCCACCAGTGATTCCACAGGACTCGGCTACACCTTC.

Ten or more counts support this clonotype. This chain joins TRBV7-9 and TRBJ1-4, with 7 bases identical to TRBD1. J was trimmed by 8 bases and V by 6 bases; bases with no gene match: 6. There are 13 residues in the CDR3. Germline V CDR1 and CDR2: SEHNR, FQNEAQ (reference sequence). This CDR3 is CASRRDSGEKLFF. The CDR3 region has the DNA TGTGCCAGCAGGCGGGACAGCGGGGAAAAACTGTTTTTT.

The J gene is TRBJ2-6, the V gene TRBV15; D might be TRBD2 (5 bases). V lost 3 bases and J 0 bases, leaving 21 bases between the germline ends. Germline V lookup: CDR1 LNHNV, CDR2 YYDKDF (reference sequence). The CDR3 is 20 amino acids. The CDR3 DNA is TGTGCCACCAGCAGCCCGCCGGGGTGGGGAGAGGGCTCTGGGGCCAACGTCCTGACTTTC. Protein: CATSSPPGWGEGSGANVLTF.

This clonotype was seen repeatedly, ten times or more. In DNA form, the CDR3 reads TGTGCCAGTAGTGCCAGTTGGTACGAGCAGTACTTC. It codes for CASSASWYEQYF. The genes are TRBV19 and TRBJ2-7, with D uncertain. Germline CDR1 reads LNHDA; CDR2 reads SQIVND (reference sequence). This CDR3 is built from 12 residues. V shed 5 bases and J shed 4 bases, with 9 bases lying between them.

This clonotype was counted a few times. V is TRBV7-2 and J is TRBJ2-5, with unresolved D. Trimming removed 1 base at V and 9 bases at J, with 9 bases between. This CDR3 has 12 amino acids. Per germline, CDR1 SGHTA and CDR2 FQGNSA. CDR3 sequence: CASSLEWDSQYF. CDR3 nucleotide sequence: TGTGCCAGCAGCTTAGAGTGGGATTCCCAGTACTTC.

This clonotype was found a few times. The rearrangement links TRBV19 to TRBJ2-2; D possibly matches TRBD1 or TRBD2 (5 bases each). This CDR3 has 13 amino acids. Germline values: CDR1 LNHDA, CDR2 SQIVND (reference sequence). The ends were cut back, 3 bases at V and 4 bases at J, with 6 bases in the middle. The CDR3 DNA reads TGTGCCAGTAGTATTGGGGGCACCGGGGAGCTGTTTTTT. Its translation is CASSIGGTGELFF. The complete variable domain, with remaining parts taken from reference TRBV19 and TRBJ2-2, reads DGGITQSPKYLFRKEGQNVTLSCEQNLNHDAMYWYRQDPGQGLRLIYYSQIVNDFQKGDIAEGYSVSREKKESFPLTVTSAQKNPTAFYLCASSIGGTGELFFGEGSRLTVL.

At least ten counts were recorded for this clonotype. In nucleotides, the CDR3 is TGTGCCACCAGCAGAGATTACAACTCCTATGGCTACACCTTC. Its translation: CATSRDYNSYGYTF. V is TRBV15 and J is TRBJ1-2; no clear D. Germline V gene data show CDR1 as LNHNV and CDR2 as YYDKDF (reference sequence). The CDR3 totals 14 residues. Between the trimmed V and J ends, which lost 0 bases and 4 bases, there was a span of 9 bases.

The V gene is TRBV7-9, the J gene TRBJ1-1; TRBD1 is a possible D gene (6 bases). Between the trimmed V and J ends, which lost 6 bases and 3 bases, there was a span of 14 bases. The CDR3 is 14 amino acids. From germline, CDR1 is SEHNR and CDR2 FQNEAQ (reference sequence). The CDR3 sequence is CASSYEGVDTEAFF. The CDR3, as DNA: TGTGCCAGCAGTTACGAGGGGGTGGACACTGAAGCTTTCTTT.